A selection of T cell receptor beta chains follows, all from one sample in a study of blood T cell repertoires in COVID-19. Clones were sequenced by immunoSEQ multiplex PCR, and TCRdb holds only the in-frame ones, with some missing. The data contain 200,000 to 300,000 clones, about 89% of them singletons. Specimen: PBMCs or T cells enriched from blood (not recorded which). Every receptor here comes from a young woman who had recovered from COVID-19. CDR3s include the opening cysteine and the closing phenylalanine or tryptophan. The order of the fields is clone size, V gene, J gene, D gene, CDR3 DNA, CDR3 protein. D genes are given only for firm matches. Rows give clone size only sometimes, using once, few, many, or a class for an expanded clone.

clone size: .
V gene: TRBV15
J gene: TRBJ2-7
D gene: TRBD2
CDR3 DNA: TGTGCCACCAGCTGGGAGCGGGACCCCGGGTTC
CDR3 protein: CATSWERDPGF

clone size: once
V gene: TRBV18
J gene: TRBJ2-3
D gene: .
CDR3 DNA: TGTGCCAGCTCACCGCGGGTTAGCACAGATACGCAGTATTTT
CDR3 protein: CASSPRVSTDTQYF

clone size: .
V gene: TRBV9
J gene: TRBJ2-2
D gene: .
CDR3 DNA: TGTGCCAGCAGCGTAGCAAACAGGGACACCGGGGAGCTGTTTTTT
CDR3 protein: CASSVANRDTGELFF

clone size: .
V gene: TRBV2
J gene: TRBJ1-1
D gene: TRBD1
CDR3 DNA: TGTGCCAGCAACAGGGGGCGGGTGAACACTGAAGCTTTCTTT
CDR3 protein: CASNRGRVNTEAFF

clone size: once
V gene: TRBV9
J gene: TRBJ1-1
D gene: TRBD1
CDR3 DNA: TGTGCCAGCAGTTCGGCAACCGGGACAGCGAACACTGAAGCTTTCTTT
CDR3 protein: CASSSATGTANTEAFF

clone size: .
V gene: TRBV5-6
J gene: TRBJ1-4
D gene: TRBD1
CDR3 DNA: TGTGCCAGCAGCTCGCAAGGGACAGGGCCAGGGGAAAAACTGTTTTTT
CDR3 protein: CASSSQGTGPGEKLFF

clone size: .
V gene: TRBV11-2
J gene: TRBJ1-3
D gene: TRBD1
CDR3 DNA: TGTGCCAGCAGCCCGACAGGGGCTGGAAACACCATATATTTT
CDR3 protein: CASSPTGAGNTIYF

clone size: .
V gene: TRBV7-2
J gene: TRBJ1-1
D gene: TRBD1
CDR3 DNA: TGTGCCAGCAGCTCGAGGACAGGGGTAAACACTGAAGCTTTCTTT
CDR3 protein: CASSSRTGVNTEAFF

clone size: .
V gene: TRBV7-7
J gene: TRBJ2-5
D gene: TRBD2
CDR3 DNA: TGTGCCAGCAGCTTACTAGCGGGGGGATACGAGACCCAGTACTTC
CDR3 protein: CASSLLAGGYETQYF

clone size: .
V gene: TRBV12-3/TRBV12-4
J gene: TRBJ1-2
D gene: TRBD1
CDR3 DNA: TGTGCCAGCAGCGATAGGGGACAGTATGGCTACACCTTC
CDR3 protein: CASSDRGQYGYTF

clone size: once
V gene: TRBV28
J gene: TRBJ2-1
D gene: .
CDR3 DNA: TGTGCCAGCAGCCCACTTGAGCACTACAATGAGCAGTTCTTC
CDR3 protein: CASSPLEHYNEQFF

clone size: .
V gene: TRBV21-1
J gene: TRBJ1-1
D gene: .
CDR3 DNA: TGTGCCAGCAGCAAATCCGGGACACGGAACACTGAAGCTTTCTTT
CDR3 protein: CASSKSGTRNTEAFF

clone size: .
V gene: TRBV9
J gene: TRBJ1-6
D gene: .
CDR3 DNA: TGTGCCAGCAGCGTCAGAGATGGGGGGAATTCACCCCTCCACTTT
CDR3 protein: CASSVRDGGNSPLHF

clone size: .
V gene: TRBV3-1/TRBV3-2
J gene: TRBJ1-5
D gene: .
CDR3 DNA: TGTGCCAGCAGCCAAGAACCCGGTCAGCCCCAGCATTTT
CDR3 protein: CASSQEPGQPQHF

clone size: .
V gene: TRBV13
J gene: TRBJ1-2
D gene: .
CDR3 DNA: TGTGCCAGCAGCTTAGACCGGGGAGGCTACACCTTC
CDR3 protein: CASSLDRGGYTF

clone size: .
V gene: TRBV3-1/TRBV3-2
J gene: TRBJ2-1
D gene: .
CDR3 DNA: TGTGCCAGCAGCCAAGAGGAGGGAGATGAGCAGTTCTTC
CDR3 protein: CASSQEEGDEQFF

clone size: .
V gene: TRBV7-6
J gene: TRBJ1-4
D gene: TRBD1
CDR3 DNA: TGTGCCAGCAGCTCAAAGGAGGACAGGGGTTTAGTGACTAATGAAAAACTGTTTTTT
CDR3 protein: CASSSKEDRGLVTNEKLFF

clone size: .
V gene: TRBV9
J gene: TRBJ2-3
D gene: .
CDR3 DNA: TGTGCCAGCAGCCAAGGACAGCGCACAGATACGCAGTATTTT
CDR3 protein: CASSQGQRTDTQYF

clone size: .
V gene: TRBV29-1
J gene: TRBJ2-3
D gene: .
CDR3 DNA: TGCAGCGTCCCCACCCCAGGGGTGGCCACAGATACGCAGTATTTT
CDR3 protein: CSVPTPGVATDTQYF

clone size: few
V gene: TRBV5-4
J gene: TRBJ1-2
D gene: .
CDR3 DNA: TGTGCCAGCAGCTTGGGAACAGGGTGGTCCTATGGCTACACCTTC
CDR3 protein: CASSLGTGWSYGYTF

clone size: .
V gene: TRBV5-6
J gene: TRBJ1-5
D gene: .
CDR3 DNA: TGTGCCAGCAGCTTGGCCCTAGGCGGACAGCCCCAGCATTTT
CDR3 protein: CASSLALGGQPQHF

clone size: .
V gene: TRBV12-3/TRBV12-4
J gene: TRBJ1-2
D gene: .
CDR3 DNA: TGTGCCAGCAGTTTAATGGGGACTCGCTACACCTTC
CDR3 protein: CASSLMGTRYTF

clone size: .
V gene: TRBV5-1
J gene: TRBJ2-5
D gene: TRBD2
CDR3 DNA: TGCGCCAGCAGCTTTAGCGGGAGGAACGGGGAGACCCAGTACTTC
CDR3 protein: CASSFSGRNGETQYF

clone size: .
V gene: TRBV15
J gene: TRBJ2-2
D gene: .
CDR3 DNA: TGTGCCACCAGCGCCCGGAGGGTCTGGAACACCGGGGAGCTGTTTTTT
CDR3 protein: CATSARRVWNTGELFF

clone size: .
V gene: TRBV27
J gene: TRBJ2-1
D gene: .
CDR3 DNA: TGTGCCAGCAACGTCGGGAGCTCCTACAATGAGCAGTTCTTC
CDR3 protein: CASNVGSSYNEQFF

clone size: .
V gene: TRBV27
J gene: TRBJ2-1
D gene: TRBD1
CDR3 DNA: TGTGCCAGCAGTTATGGACAGGGGAATGAGCAGTTCTTC
CDR3 protein: CASSYGQGNEQFF

clone size: .
V gene: TRBV27
J gene: TRBJ2-2
D gene: .
CDR3 DNA: TGTGCCAGCAGTTGGGCGGGGCAGAACACCGGGGAGCTGTTTTTT
CDR3 protein: CASSWAGQNTGELFF

clone size: .
V gene: TRBV30
J gene: TRBJ2-2
D gene: TRBD1
CDR3 DNA: TGTGCCTGGAGTGACAGGGGATCCGGGGAGCTGTTTTTT
CDR3 protein: CAWSDRGSGELFF

clone size: .
V gene: TRBV11-3
J gene: TRBJ2-7
D gene: .
CDR3 DNA: TGTGCCAGCAGCTTAACCCCCGAACGGGGGATATACGAGCAGTACTTC
CDR3 protein: CASSLTPERGIYEQYF

clone size: .
V gene: TRBV28
J gene: TRBJ1-6
D gene: TRBD1
CDR3 DNA: TGTGCCAGCAGAAAGGACAGGAATAATTCACCCCTCCACTTT
CDR3 protein: CASRKDRNNSPLHF

clone size: .
V gene: TRBV7-9
J gene: TRBJ2-5
D gene: TRBD2
CDR3 DNA: TGTGCCAGCAGCTTCTGGATGGGGGGGGACCAAGAGACCCAGTACTTC
CDR3 protein: CASSFWMGGDQETQYF

clone size: .
V gene: TRBV19
J gene: TRBJ1-5
D gene: .
CDR3 DNA: TGTGTCAGTAGTATATGGAGCCAGCCCCAGCATTTT
CDR3 protein: CVSSIWSQPQHF

clone size: .
V gene: TRBV27
J gene: TRBJ2-7
D gene: TRBD1
CDR3 DNA: TGTGCCAGCAGTAAGACAGGGGGCGCGGCCCGACCCTACGAGCAGTACTTC
CDR3 protein: CASSKTGGAARPYEQYF

clone size: .
V gene: TRBV27
J gene: TRBJ1-1
D gene: TRBD1
CDR3 DNA: TGTGCCAGCAGTGACAGGGGGCGCCTCTCTGAAGCTTTCTTT
CDR3 protein: CASSDRGRLSEAFF

clone size: .
V gene: TRBV4-1
J gene: TRBJ2-4
D gene: TRBD2
CDR3 DNA: TGCGCCAGCAGCCGAGGACTAGCGGGAGTTGTGGCCAAAAACATTCAGTACTTC
CDR3 protein: CASSRGLAGVVAKNIQYF

clone size: .
V gene: TRBV9
J gene: TRBJ1-4
D gene: TRBD1
CDR3 DNA: TGTGCCAGCAGCGCACCCCGACAGGGGTTTGGTGAAAAACTGTTTTTT
CDR3 protein: CASSAPRQGFGEKLFF

clone size: .
V gene: TRBV27
J gene: TRBJ2-7
D gene: .
CDR3 DNA: TGTGCCAGCAGTTTAACGGGGGTCGAGCAGTACTTC
CDR3 protein: CASSLTGVEQYF

clone size: .
V gene: TRBV5-1
J gene: TRBJ2-1
D gene: .
CDR3 DNA: TGCGCCAGCAGCTCCTATTCGTCGACTAGCAATGAGCAGTTCTTC
CDR3 protein: CASSSYSSTSNEQFF

clone size: .
V gene: TRBV5-1
J gene: TRBJ1-2
D gene: .
CDR3 DNA: TGCGCCAGCAGCTTGGAGACAGTCCCCTACTATGGCTACACCTTC
CDR3 protein: CASSLETVPYYGYTF

clone size: .
V gene: TRBV4-3
J gene: TRBJ2-1
D gene: TRBD2
CDR3 DNA: TGCGCCAGCAGCCAAGAAGCCCGCGGGGGGGTCGATGAGCAGTTCTTC
CDR3 protein: CASSQEARGGVDEQFF

clone size: few
V gene: TRBV5-1
J gene: TRBJ2-3
D gene: TRBD2
CDR3 DNA: TGCGCCAGCAGCTGGGGAGTTAGCGGGGGACAAACAGATACGCAGTATTTT
CDR3 protein: CASSWGVSGGQTDTQYF

clone size: .
V gene: TRBV10-3
J gene: TRBJ1-2
D gene: TRBD1
CDR3 DNA: TGTGCCATCAGTGAGGGGACAGGGGATCTCTATGGCTACACCTTC
CDR3 protein: CAISEGTGDLYGYTF

clone size: .
V gene: TRBV19
J gene: TRBJ2-4
D gene: TRBD1
CDR3 DNA: TGTGCCAGTACCCAGGGGGCGGGAGCCAAAAACATTCAGTACTTC
CDR3 protein: CASTQGAGAKNIQYF